One sample yielded the 12 T cell receptor beta chains listed below, sequenced in a study of shared clonotypes between healthy human individuals. The method was immunoSEQ multiplex PCR; TCRdb's version includes in-frame clones alone and lacks a portion of them. The sample contains hundreds of thousands of clones, less than 80% of which appear only once. The sample taken for sequencing was PBMCs. These receptors all come from a middle-aged woman in good health. Some clones in this sample may be carry-over from other donors' samples.

This rearrangement joins TRBV5-1 to TRBJ1-1, with 7 positions matching TRBD1. Losses at the gene ends were 3 bases for V and 3 bases for J; bases not matched to a gene: 5. The CDR3 has 14 residues. Germline assignment: CDR1 SGHRS and CDR2 YFSETQ. The CDR3 sequence is CASSSGQKDTEAFF. In nucleotides, the CDR3 is TGCGCCAGCAGCTCGGGACAGAAGGACACTGAAGCTTTCTTT.

The chain combines TRBV2 with TRBJ2-3; 12 bases align to TRBD2. V was pared by 7 bases and J by 1 base, with 0 bases of the junction left unmatched. The V gene's germline CDR1 is SNHLY and CDR2 FYNNEI. The CDR3 contains 14 residues. The CDR3 is CASTSGRGTDTQYF. DNA of the CDR3: TGTGCCAGCACTAGCGGGAGGGGCACAGATACGCAGTATTTT.

The chain uses TRBV19 and TRBJ2-6, with TRBD1 matching 8 bases. From germline, CDR1 is LNHDA and CDR2 SQIVND (reference sequence). CDR3 length equals 15 residues. V was clipped by 6 bases and J by 0 bases; unmatched bases: 1. CDR3 region: CASRQGDSGANVLTF. The CDR3 nucleotides are TGTGCCAGTAGACAGGGGGACTCTGGGGCCAACGTCCTGACTTTC.

In this sample, this clone turned up a few times. The chain recombines TRBV6-6 with TRBJ1-5, with 10 nucleotides matching TRBD1. V trimming: 5 bases; J trimming: 1 base; junction bases outside the gene matches: 2. This CDR3 is 15 amino acids long. Germline values: CDR1 MNHNY, CDR2 SVGAGI (reference sequence). For the CDR3, the DNA is TGTGCCAGCAGTGGGACAGGGGAGAGCAATCAGCCCCAGCATTTT. This gives the protein CASSGTGESNQPQHF.

The rearrangement uses TRBV5-1 and TRBJ2-3; 11 bases are a match to TRBD2. Germline V gene sequence: CDR1 SGHRS, CDR2 YFSETQ. The CDR3 covers 18 residues. V lost 0 bases, J lost 1 base, and 7 bases stayed unmatched. CDR3 nucleotides: TGCGCCAGCAGCTTGGTCACTAGCGGGAGTCCTGGCACAGATACGCAGTATTTT. It codes for CASSLVTSGSPGTDTQYF.

This chain connects TRBV11-2 to TRBJ1-5; tentatively, D is TRBD1 (5 bases). Trimming cost V 0 bases and J 4 bases, with 16 bases left between them. The CDR3 is 17 amino acids. From germline, CDR1 is SGHAT and CDR2 FQNNGV. The DNA for the CDR3 is TGTGCCAGCAGCTTAGAGGGCGGGCGGGGGGTAAATCAGCCCCAGCATTTT. Its protein is CASSLEGGRGVNQPQHF.

V and J are TRBV19 and TRBJ1-5; maybe TRBD1 (6 bases). The V and J ends lost 3 bases and 0 bases respectively, with 12 bases between them. In germline, CDR1 is LNHDA, CDR2 SQIVND (reference sequence). This CDR3 has 16 residues. This CDR3 reads CASSIWTAYSNQPQHF. CDR3 bases: TGTGCCAGTAGTATCTGGACAGCTTATAGCAATCAGCCCCAGCATTTT. The full variable domain, its missing parts supplied by reference TRBV19 and TRBJ1-5, is DGGITQSPKYLFRKEGQNVTLSCEQNLNHDAMYWYRQDPGQGLRLIYYSQIVNDFQKGDIAEGYSVSREKKESFPLTVTSAQKNPTAFYLCASSIWTAYSNQPQHFGDGTRLSIL.

In this sample, this clone turned up many times. The V gene is TRBV5-7, the J gene TRBJ1-5; D not certain. TRBV5-7 is identified as an open reading frame with a role that is uncertain. The CDR3 has 14 amino acids. V was clipped by 1 base and J by 0 bases, with 5 bases between them. The CDR3 here is CASSLRASNQPQHF. The CDR3 bases are TGTGCCAGCAGCTTGAGGGCTAGCAATCAGCCCCAGCATTTT.

This clone has more than one count but fewer than ten. A far more abundant clone sits one base away, making this likely a read error. This chain joins TRBV7-2 and TRBJ1-5; D may be TRBD1 (6 bases). The CDR3 is made up of 13 amino acids. Germline CDR1 reads SGHTA; CDR2 reads FQGNSA. Trimming stripped 4 bases from V and 2 bases from J, with 6 bases between. This CDR3 is CASSSGGNQPQHF. As DNA, the CDR3 is TGTGCCAGCAGCTCAGGGGGCAATCAGCCCCAGCATTTT.

The chain has TRBV7-8 and TRBJ2-7, with 13 nucleotides matching TRBD2. Per the germline V gene, CDR1 is SGHVS and CDR2 is FQNEAQ. The CDR3 extends over 15 amino acids. The J segment lost 5 bases and the V segment lost 3 bases, leaving 4 bases of the junction unmatched. The CDR3 DNA reads as TGTGCCAGCAGCTTTTGGACTAGCGGGAGTCACGAGCAGTACTTC. Its protein product is CASSFWTSGSHEQYF.

V gene TRBV5-1 combines with J gene TRBJ2-2; TRBD2 agrees at 9 bases. Germline-derived CDR1 and CDR2 are SGHRS and YFSETQ. The ends lost 4 bases at V and 5 bases at J; junction bases unmatched: 6. This CDR3 has 15 residues. This chain's CDR3 is CASSLSGSFTGELFF. As DNA, the CDR3 is TGCGCCAGCAGCCTTAGCGGGAGTTTTACCGGGGAGCTGTTTTTT.

The chain is built from TRBV6-6 and TRBJ2-7; D is uncertain. Trimming took off 6 bases at V and 3 bases at J, with 18 bases between the two ends. The germline V gene encodes CDR1 MNHNY and CDR2 SVGAGI (reference sequence). The CDR3 covers 15 residues. CDR3 DNA sequence: TGTGCCAGCAGGGACGTGAAACTGGGAAACTACGAGCAGTACTTC. Translation: CASRDVKLGNYEQYF.